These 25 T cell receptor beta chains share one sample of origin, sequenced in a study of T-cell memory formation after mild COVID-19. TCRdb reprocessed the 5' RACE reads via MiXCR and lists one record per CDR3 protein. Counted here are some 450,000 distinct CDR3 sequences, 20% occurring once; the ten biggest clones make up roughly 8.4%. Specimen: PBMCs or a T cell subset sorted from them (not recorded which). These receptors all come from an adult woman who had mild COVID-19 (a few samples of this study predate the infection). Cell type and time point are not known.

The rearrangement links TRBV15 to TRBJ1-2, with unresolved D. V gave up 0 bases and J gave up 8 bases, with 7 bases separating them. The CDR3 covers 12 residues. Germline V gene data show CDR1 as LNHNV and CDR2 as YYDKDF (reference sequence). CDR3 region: CATSRDGSGYTF. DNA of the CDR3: TGTGCCACCAGCAGAGATGGATCAGGCTACACCTTC.

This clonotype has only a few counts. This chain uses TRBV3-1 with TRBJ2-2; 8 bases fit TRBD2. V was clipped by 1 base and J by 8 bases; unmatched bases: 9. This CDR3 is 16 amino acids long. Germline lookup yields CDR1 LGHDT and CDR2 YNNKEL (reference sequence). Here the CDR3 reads CASSQGTSGLAGELFF. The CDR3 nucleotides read TGTGCCAGCAGCCAAGGCACTAGCGGTCTGGCGGGGGAGCTGTTTTTT.

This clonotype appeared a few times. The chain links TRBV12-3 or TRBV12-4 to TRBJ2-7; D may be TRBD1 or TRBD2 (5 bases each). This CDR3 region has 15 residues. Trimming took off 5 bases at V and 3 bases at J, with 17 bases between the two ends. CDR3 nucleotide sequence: TGTGCCAGCAGTCTAATCGGTGGGGGAGACTACGAGCAGTACTTC. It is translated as CASSLIGGGDYEQYF.

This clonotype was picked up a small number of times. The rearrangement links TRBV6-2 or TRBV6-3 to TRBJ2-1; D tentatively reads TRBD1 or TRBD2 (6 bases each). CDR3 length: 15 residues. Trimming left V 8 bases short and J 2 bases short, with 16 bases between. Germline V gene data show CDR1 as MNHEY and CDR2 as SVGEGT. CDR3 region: CASDLGGGPYNEQFF. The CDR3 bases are TGTGCCAGCGACTTAGGAGGGGGGCCCTACAATGAGCAGTTCTTC.

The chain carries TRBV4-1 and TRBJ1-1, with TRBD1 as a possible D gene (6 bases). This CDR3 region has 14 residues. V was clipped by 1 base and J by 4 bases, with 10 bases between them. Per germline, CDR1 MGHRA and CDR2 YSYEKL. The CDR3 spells CASSQGGGGTEAFF. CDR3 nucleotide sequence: TGCGCCAGCAGCCAAGGAGGGGGGGGCACTGAAGCTTTCTTT.

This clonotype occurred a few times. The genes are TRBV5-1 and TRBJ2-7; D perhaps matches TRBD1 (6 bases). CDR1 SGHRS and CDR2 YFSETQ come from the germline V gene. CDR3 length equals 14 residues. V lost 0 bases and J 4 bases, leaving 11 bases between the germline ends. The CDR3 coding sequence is TGCGCCAGCAGCTTGGCCGGGACACCTTACGAGCAGTACTTC. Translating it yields CASSLAGTPYEQYF.

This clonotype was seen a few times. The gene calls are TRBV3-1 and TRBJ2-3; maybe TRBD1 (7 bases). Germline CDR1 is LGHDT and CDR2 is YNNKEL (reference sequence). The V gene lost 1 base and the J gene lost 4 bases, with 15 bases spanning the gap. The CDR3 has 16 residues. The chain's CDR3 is CASSQGSGRGADTQYF. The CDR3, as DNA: TGTGCCAGCAGCCAAGGGTCCGGCAGGGGGGCAGATACGCAGTATTTT.

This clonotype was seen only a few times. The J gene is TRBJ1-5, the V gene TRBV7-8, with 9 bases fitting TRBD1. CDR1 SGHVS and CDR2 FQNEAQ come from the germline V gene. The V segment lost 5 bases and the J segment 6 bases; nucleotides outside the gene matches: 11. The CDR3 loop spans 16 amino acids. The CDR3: CASSAPGQGLGQPQHF. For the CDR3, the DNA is TGTGCCAGCAGCGCCCCGGGACAGGGTCTTGGTCAGCCCCAGCATTTT.

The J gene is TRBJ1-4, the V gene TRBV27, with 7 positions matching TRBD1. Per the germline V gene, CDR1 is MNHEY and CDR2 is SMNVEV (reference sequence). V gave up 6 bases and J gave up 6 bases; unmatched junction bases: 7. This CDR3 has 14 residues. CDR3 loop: CASSPTGLYEKLFF. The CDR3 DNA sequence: TGTGCCAGCAGCCCGACAGGGCTTTATGAAAAACTGTTTTTT.

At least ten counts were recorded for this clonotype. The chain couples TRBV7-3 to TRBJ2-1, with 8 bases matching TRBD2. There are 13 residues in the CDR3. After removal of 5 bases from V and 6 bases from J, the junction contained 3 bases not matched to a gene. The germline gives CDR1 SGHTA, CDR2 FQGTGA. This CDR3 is CASSPGLVNEQFF. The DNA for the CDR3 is TGTGCCAGCAGCCCGGGACTAGTCAATGAGCAGTTCTTC.

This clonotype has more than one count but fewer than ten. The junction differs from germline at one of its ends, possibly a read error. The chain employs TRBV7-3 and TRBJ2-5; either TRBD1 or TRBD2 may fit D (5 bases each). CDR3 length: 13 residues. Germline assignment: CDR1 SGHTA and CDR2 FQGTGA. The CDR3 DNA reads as TGTGCCAGCAGCTTTGGTGGTGGGGACGTTGAGGACTTC. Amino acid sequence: CASSFGGGDVEDF. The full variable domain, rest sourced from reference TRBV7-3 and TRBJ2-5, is GAGVSQTPSNKVTEKGKYVELRCDPISGHTALYWYRQSLGQGPEFLIYFQGTGAADDSGLPNDRFFAVRPEGSVSTLKIQRTERGDSAVYLCASSFGGGDVEDFGPGTRLLVL.

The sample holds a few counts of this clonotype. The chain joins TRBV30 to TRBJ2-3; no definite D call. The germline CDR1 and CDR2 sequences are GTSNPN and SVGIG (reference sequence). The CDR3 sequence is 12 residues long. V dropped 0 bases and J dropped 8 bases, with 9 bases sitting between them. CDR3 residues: CAWSVSSGTQYF. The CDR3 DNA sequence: TGTGCCTGGAGTGTCTCATCGGGTACGCAGTATTTT.

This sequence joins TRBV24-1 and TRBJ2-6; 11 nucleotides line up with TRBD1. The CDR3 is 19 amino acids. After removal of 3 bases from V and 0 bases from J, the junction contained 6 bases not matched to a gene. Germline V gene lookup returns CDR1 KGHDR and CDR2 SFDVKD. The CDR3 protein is CATSDSRDRGSSGANVLTF. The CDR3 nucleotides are TGTGCCACCAGTGATAGTCGGGACAGGGGGAGCTCTGGGGCCAACGTCCTGACTTTC.

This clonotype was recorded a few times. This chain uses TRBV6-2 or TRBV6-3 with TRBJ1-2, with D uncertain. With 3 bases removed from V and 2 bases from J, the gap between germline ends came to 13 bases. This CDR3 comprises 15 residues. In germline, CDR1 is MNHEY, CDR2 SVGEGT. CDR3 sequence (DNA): TGTGCCAGCAGTTATGCCGGACGGACCAACTATGGCTACACCTTC. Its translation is CASSYAGRTNYGYTF.

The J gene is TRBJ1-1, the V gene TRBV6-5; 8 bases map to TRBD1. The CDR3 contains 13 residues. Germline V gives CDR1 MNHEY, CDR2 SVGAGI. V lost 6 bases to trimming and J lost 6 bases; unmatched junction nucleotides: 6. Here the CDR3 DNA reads TGTGCCAGCAGCCTACAGGGGGAACCTGAAGCTTTCTTT. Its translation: CASSLQGEPEAFF.

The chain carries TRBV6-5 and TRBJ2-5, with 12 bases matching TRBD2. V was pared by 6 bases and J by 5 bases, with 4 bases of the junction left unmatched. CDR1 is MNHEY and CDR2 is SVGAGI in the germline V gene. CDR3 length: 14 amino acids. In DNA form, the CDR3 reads TGTGCCAGCAGAGGACTAGCGGGGACGGAGACCCAGTACTTC. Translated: CASRGLAGTETQYF.

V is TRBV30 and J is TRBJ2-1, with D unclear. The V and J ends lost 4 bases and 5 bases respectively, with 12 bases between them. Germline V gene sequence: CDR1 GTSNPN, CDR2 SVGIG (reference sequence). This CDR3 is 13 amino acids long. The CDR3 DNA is TGTGCCTGGAAGCCGGGCCAAGACAATGAGCAGTTCTTC. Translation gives CAWKPGQDNEQFF. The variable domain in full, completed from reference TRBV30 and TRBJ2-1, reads SQTIHQWPATLVQPVGSPLSLECTVEGTSNPNLYWYRQAAGRGLQLLFYSVGIGQISSEVPQNLSASRPQDRQFILSSKKLLLSDSGFYLCAWKPGQDNEQFFGPGTRLTVL.

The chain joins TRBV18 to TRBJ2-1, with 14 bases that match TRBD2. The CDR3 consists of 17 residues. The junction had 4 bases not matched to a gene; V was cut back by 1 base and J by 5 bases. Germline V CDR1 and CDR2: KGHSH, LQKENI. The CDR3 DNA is TGTGCCAGCTCACCACTAGGACTAGCGGGGGGCCACAATGAGCAGTTCTTC. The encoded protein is CASSPLGLAGGHNEQFF.

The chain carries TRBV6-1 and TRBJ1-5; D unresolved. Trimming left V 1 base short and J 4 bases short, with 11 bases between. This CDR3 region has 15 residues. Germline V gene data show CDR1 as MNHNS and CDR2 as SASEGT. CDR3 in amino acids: CASSEGPVRNQPQHF. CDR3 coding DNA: TGTGCCAGCAGTGAAGGCCCGGTGCGGAATCAGCCCCAGCATTTT.

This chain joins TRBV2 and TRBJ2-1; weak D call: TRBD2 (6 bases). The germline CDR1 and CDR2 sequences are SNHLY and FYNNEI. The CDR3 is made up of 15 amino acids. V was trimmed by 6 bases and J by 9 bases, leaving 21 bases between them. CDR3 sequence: CASRSGGTTSSEQFF. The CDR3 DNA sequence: TGTGCCAGCAGGTCAGGCGGGACCACCTCAAGTGAGCAGTTCTTC. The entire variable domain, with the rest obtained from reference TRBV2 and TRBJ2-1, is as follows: EPEVTQTPSHQVTQMGQEVILRCVPISNHLYFYWYRQILGQKVEFLVSFYNNEISEKSEIFDDQFSVERPDGSNFTLKIRSTKLEDSAMYFCASRSGGTTSSEQFFGPGTRLTVL.

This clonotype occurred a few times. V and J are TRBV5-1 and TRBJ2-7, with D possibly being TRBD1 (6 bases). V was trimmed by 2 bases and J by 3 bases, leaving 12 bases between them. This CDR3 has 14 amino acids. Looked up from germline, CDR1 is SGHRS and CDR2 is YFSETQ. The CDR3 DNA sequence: TGCGCCAGCAGCTTAAACAGGGCCTACTACGAGCAGTACTTC. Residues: CASSLNRAYYEQYF.

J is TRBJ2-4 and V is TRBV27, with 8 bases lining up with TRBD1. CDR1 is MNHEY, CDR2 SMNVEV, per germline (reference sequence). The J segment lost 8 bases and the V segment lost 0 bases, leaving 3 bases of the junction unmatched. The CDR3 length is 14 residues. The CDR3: CASSLSQGADIQYF. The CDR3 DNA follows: TGTGCCAGCAGTTTATCTCAGGGGGCGGACATTCAGTACTTC.

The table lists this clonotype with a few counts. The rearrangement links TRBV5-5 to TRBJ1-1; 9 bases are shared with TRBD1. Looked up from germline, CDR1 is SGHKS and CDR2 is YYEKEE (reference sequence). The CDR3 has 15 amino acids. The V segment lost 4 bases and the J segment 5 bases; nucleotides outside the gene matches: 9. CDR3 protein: CASSTWTGARTEAFF. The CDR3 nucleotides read TGTGCCAGCAGCACATGGACAGGGGCGAGGACTGAAGCTTTCTTT.

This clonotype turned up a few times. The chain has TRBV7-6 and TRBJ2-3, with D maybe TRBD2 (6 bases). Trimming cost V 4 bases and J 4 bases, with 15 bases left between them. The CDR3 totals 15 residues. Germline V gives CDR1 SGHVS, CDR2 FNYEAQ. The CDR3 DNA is TGTGCCAGCAGCTCACCCGGACTATCATCAGATACGCAGTATTTT. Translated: CASSSPGLSSDTQYF.

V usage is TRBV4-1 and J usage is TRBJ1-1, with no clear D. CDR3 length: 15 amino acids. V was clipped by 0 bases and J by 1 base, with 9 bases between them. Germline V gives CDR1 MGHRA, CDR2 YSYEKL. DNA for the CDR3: TGCGCCAGCAGCCAAGAGGGATCGTCGAACACTGAAGCTTTCTTT. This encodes CASSQEGSSNTEAFF.